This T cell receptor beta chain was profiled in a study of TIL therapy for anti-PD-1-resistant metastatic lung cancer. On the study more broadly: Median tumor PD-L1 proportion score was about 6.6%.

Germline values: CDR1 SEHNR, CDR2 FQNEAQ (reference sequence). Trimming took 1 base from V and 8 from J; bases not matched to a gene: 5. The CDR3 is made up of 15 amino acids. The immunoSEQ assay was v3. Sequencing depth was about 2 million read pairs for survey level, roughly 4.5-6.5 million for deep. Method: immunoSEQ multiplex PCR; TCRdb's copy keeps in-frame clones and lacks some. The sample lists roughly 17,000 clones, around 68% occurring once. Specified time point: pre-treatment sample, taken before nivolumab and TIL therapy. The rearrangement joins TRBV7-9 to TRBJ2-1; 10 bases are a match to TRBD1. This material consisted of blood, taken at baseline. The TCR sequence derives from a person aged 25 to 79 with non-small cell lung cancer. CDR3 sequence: CASSLVLTGGDEQFF. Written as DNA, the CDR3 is TGTGCCAGCAGCTTAGTTTTGACAGGGGGCGATGAGCAGTTCTTC.